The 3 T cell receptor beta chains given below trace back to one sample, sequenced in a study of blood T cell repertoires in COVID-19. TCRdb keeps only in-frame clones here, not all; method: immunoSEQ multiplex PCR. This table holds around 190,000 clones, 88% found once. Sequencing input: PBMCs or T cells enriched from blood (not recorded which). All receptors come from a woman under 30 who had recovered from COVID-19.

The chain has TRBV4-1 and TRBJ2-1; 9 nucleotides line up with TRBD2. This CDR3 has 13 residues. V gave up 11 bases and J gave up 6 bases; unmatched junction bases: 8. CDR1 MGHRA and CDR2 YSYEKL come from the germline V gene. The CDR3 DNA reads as TGCGCCGAGGGGGTAGCGGGAGTCAATGAGCAGTTCTTC. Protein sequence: CAEGVAGVNEQFF.

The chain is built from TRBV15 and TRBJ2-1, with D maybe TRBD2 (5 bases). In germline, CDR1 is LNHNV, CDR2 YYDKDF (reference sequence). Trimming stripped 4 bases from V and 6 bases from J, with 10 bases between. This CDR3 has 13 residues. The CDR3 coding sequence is TGTGCCACCAGCAAAGCGGAGTTCAATGAGCAGTTCTTC. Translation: CATSKAEFNEQFF.

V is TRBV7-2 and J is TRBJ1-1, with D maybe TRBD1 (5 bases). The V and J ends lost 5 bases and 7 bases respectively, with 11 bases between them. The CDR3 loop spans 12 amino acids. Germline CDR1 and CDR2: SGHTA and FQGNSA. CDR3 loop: CASSQGGDEAFF. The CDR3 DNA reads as TGTGCCAGCAGCCAGGGCGGGGATGAAGCTTTCTTT.